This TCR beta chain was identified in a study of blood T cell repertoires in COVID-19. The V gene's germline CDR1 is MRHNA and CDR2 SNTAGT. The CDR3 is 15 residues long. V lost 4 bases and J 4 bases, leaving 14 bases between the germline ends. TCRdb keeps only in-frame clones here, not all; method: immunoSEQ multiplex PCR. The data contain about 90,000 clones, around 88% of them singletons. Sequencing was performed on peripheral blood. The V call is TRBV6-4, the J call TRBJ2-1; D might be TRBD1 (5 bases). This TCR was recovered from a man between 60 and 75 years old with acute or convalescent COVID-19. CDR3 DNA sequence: TGTGCCAGCAGTGCCGAAAGGGGATTTTACAATGAGCAGTTCTTC. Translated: CASSAERGFYNEQFF.